Listed here is a single TCR beta chain. Its antigen remains unidentified. Per-base qualities were not stored, and no clone one base away is much larger. The data originate from a study of cytomegalovirus exposure and HLA in healthy donors (dated by TCRdb to the late 2010s). As for the study more broadly: An earlier analysis of some 600 of the donors reported roughly 300 Gb of sequence data and roughly 120 million unique TCR beta sequences obtained from about 179 million T cells. Across around 400 genotyped donors of the cohort, an average of approximately 200,000 unique TCR beta nucleotide sequences per donor were sequenced, and approximately 19% of those sequences were non-productive. To decide whether each TCR beta V gene segment behaved as functional or pseudogenic, an earlier analysis of some 600 of the donors relied on high-throughput TCR beta sequencing. Among the 398 genotyped donors, under 90% belonged to the genetic ancestry cluster associated with self-reported Caucasian donors. In a later genetic analysis, genome-wide SNP genotypes for about 65% of the roughly 670 donors were used, and that subset was treated as a discovery cohort. An early release that covered roughly 600 HLA-typed donors contained about 300 gigabases of sequencing data and around 80 million unique TCR sequences. In addition to the first cohort of several hundred subjects, a separate validation cohort of about 120 different subjects was used. HLA typing included class I and class II loci at four-digit resolution. High-throughput TCR immunosequencing, statistical association of individual TCRs with disease status, and machine learning were combined to predict cytomegalovirus infection status. The study was designed to test whether signatures of past pathogen exposure could be identified by cataloging public T cell receptors. A handful of DR-DQ haplotypes were handled as single units for association and clustering because linkage in the cohort was strong. Every repertoire in the discovery cohort had been generated on one and the same sequencing platform. The study used immunosequencing to profile the T cell repertoires of several hundred subjects and linked those repertoires to cytomegalovirus serostatus. Typing coverage differed by locus: A, B, C, DRB1 and DQB1 were typed in about 620-640 donors, DQA1 in around 500, DPA1 in roughly 590, and DPB1 in 450 to 480. A later analysis re-analyzed previously published TCR beta repertoires from 600 to 850 donors and added high-resolution HLA genotyping to study TCR occurrence patterns. Donor age, sex, ethnicity and CMV serostatus were compiled alongside the repertoire data. Rather than using new phenotypic data, the later analysis identified candidate immune exposures from TCR beta sequences and from how often those sequences occurred across donors. The full study reports these points: At a false discovery rate of 0.05, a later analysis linked roughly 17,000 TCR beta sequences to specific HLA alleles. An earlier analysis of approximately 570 of the donors showed that most TCR beta V segments appeared in productive rearrangements either about 87% or about 30% of the time, which broadly matched IMGT annotations. In a later genetic analysis, fewer N-insertions in productive TCRs were reported among donors in an Asian-associated ancestry cluster than the roughly 700-donor mean. The 87-base-pair reads could not distinguish some IMGT-functional V segments, including TRBV6-2 and TRBV6-3, so those segments were excluded. The study listed 164 TCR beta chains as associated with cytomegalovirus. Immune exposure information for the cohort was limited to CMV serostatus. Most CMV-associated TCR beta chains appeared to be HLA-restricted in a later analysis, and the HLA associations seemed to be driven largely by CMV exposure. Because HLA typing was unavailable for some donors at each locus, only the typed subset was used in association tests. A later analysis reported that several top co-occurrence clusters appeared linked to parvovirus B19, influenza, CMV and Epstein-Barr virus. The authors suggested that the approach could potentially be generalized to other disease states and immunological phenotypes. V-gene and J-gene trimming of TCR beta chains was associated with a missense DCLRE1C variant in a later genetic analysis, and the association was replicated in an independent cohort. The classifier was reported to diagnose cytomegalovirus status with high specificity and sensitivity in both the original and validation cohorts. Linkage disequilibrium might explain the correlated functional status among segregating V segments, but an unknown experimental factor could not be ruled out. A group of highly shared sequence variants was considered likely to be a technical artifact of the sequencing pipeline. In vitro tests confirmed that three of the cytomegalovirus-associated TCR beta chains recognize cytomegalovirus antigens. In a later analysis, the rate of TCR association differed among HLA loci, with DRB1 alleles having the most associated TCRs and HLA-C alleles having the fewest. This cohort had only TCR beta chains sequenced, and the lack of alpha or paired-chain data limited which features could be detected. Because counts were too low, more than 15 rarely observed V segments, including chromosome 9 orphons, were left out of the earlier analysis of a few hundred of the donors. Across donors, most TCR sequences were observed very rarely, whereas some public TCRs were present in many individuals. Compared with equally common non-associated chains, HLA-associated TCR beta chains in a later analysis were more clonally expanded and had lower generation probabilities. A further reported finding was that TCR beta sequences accurately predicted the HLA-A and HLA-B alleles for most subjects in the first cohort. Presence/absence analyses assumed roughly uniform sequencing depth across donors, an assumption that may not hold. Assigning TCR associations to individual alleles was difficult when HLA alleles, especially DR and DQ, strongly co-occurred.

The CDR3 measures 12 amino acids from cysteine to phenylalanine. Just CDR3 DNA is preserved here, 36 bases in frame from base 1. V is cut by 1 base and J by 4 bases, and the space between the germline ends is 5 bases. From a lookup of the germline V gene, CDR1 and CDR2 are SGHDT and YYEEEE. The cohort was made up of roughly 670 healthy bone marrow donors. At the time of sampling, every cohort member was nominally healthy, though immune exposures that went unrecorded were likely present. The donor was CMV seropositive and was included in the group of some 290 seropositive cohort members. Every donor gave a peripheral blood sample, and the peripheral blood mononuclear cells from that sample were used for TCR beta sequencing. Genomic DNA extraction from the blood cell samples was performed with the Qiagen DNeasy Blood Extraction Kit. The library was produced with the immunoSEQ multiplex PCR assay. For the multiplex PCR, a mixture combining 60 forward primers for TCR Vbeta segments and 13 reverse primers for TCR Jbeta segments was used. A multiplex PCR assay on genomic DNA amplified the CDR3 region of rearranged TCR beta genes. Amplified TCR beta libraries were sequenced as 87-base-pair reads on the Illumina HiSeq System. The paper's data handling went like this. In a later analysis, roughly 80 million unique TCR beta chains were counted across the approximately 640 repertoires, and around 11 million of these chains were shared by at least two donors. Raw reads were error-corrected and collapsed into unique sequences by a nearest-neighbor algorithm in which closely related sequences were merged to remove PCR and sequencing errors. Alignment of CDR3 sequences to IMGT reference sequences was used to assign V, D and J gene segments. For a sequence to be retained, a match of at least six nucleotides was required to both a V gene segment and a J gene segment. A rearrangement was called productive if the CDR3 had no stop codons and remained in frame with V and J, and every other rearrangement was called non-productive. Following IMGT convention, CDR3 was defined as the stretch from the second conserved V-encoded cysteine up to the conserved J-encoded phenylalanine. Sequences without an unambiguous match to a single V gene segment were excluded from the earlier analysis of 500 to 700 of the donors. An earlier analysis of just under 600 of the donors called V segments functional above 56.7% productive rearrangements and segregating when the between-donor standard deviation exceeded 5%. A statistical classification framework was built to diagnose cytomegalovirus status from the catalog of TCR beta chain sequences. V and J gene assignment, in a later analysis, came from comparing TCR nucleotide sequences with IMGT/GENE-DB human TR gene sequences. In a later analysis, CDR3 sequences and most-parsimonious VDJ recombination scenarios were assigned using the TCRdist pipeline. In a later analysis, each TCR beta chain was defined by its CDR3 amino acid sequence together with its V-gene family, and reads without a unique V-gene family were excluded. As a way to deal with suspected cross-contamination and a sequencing artifact, a later analysis dropped over 550 nucleotide sequences that were highly shared and had low generation probability. In a later analysis, a clonal expansion index for each public chain was calculated from normalized within-repertoire ranks of inferred template counts. A later analysis computed generation probabilities with a VDJ recombination model fitted to out-of-frame rearrangements, and checked the results against IGoR. Hypergeometric tests were used in a later analysis to score TCR-TCR, TCR-HLA and TCR-CMV co-occurrence, with a repertoire-size bias correction applied to the TCR pairs. To estimate false discovery rates, a later analysis permuted the HLA or CMV assignments 20 times. A later analysis grouped co-occurring TCRs with DBSCAN, adding TCRdist sequence similarity when clustering within HLA-allele-positive subsets. Repertoires with fewer than 30,000 or more than 120,000 public chains, plus five repertoires with anomalous nucleotide sharing, were excluded from co-occurrence clustering. TCRdb holds this immuneACCESS table with in-frame rearrangements only. Some clones are missing; in checked studies, unresolved V genes explain under half, and the rest has no known cause. Clone size and the V and J calls come from that table; the DNA yielded D and trimming. Counted in this sample were around 150,000 clones; roughly 88% of them appeared once. Together, the top ten hold approximately 9.4% of the sample.

The V and J segments used are TRBV5-6 and TRBJ1-2, with the D gene uncertain. Input material: PBMCs. The sequence was obtained from a man aged 18-30 years in good health and CMV-seropositive. The DNA sequence reads TGTGCCAGCAGCTTGCCAGGCTATGGCTACACCTTC. Its translation reads: CASSLPGYGYTF. Reference TRBV5-6 and TRBJ1-2 proteins supply the regions before and after the CDR3; the full variable domain is: DAGVTQSPTHLIKTRGQQVTLRCSPKSGHDTVSWYQQALGQGPQFIFQYYEEEERQRGNFPDRFSGHQFPNYSSELNVNALLLGDSALYLCASSLPGYGYTFGSGTRLTVV.